The 9 T cell receptor beta chains below come from one sample, sequenced in a study of CD8 T cells in Susac syndrome (dated by TCRdb to the late 2010s). The library was obtained by the immunoSEQ multiplex PCR assay. RNA was extracted using the RNeasy kit, and roughly 0.5 to 1 microgram was reverse transcribed with random hexamers. TCRdb ran its own pipeline on the public reads, namely fastp trimming at Q25 and MiXCR clone calling, and kept in-frame beta chains. Every distinct CDR3 protein forms one entry, paired with its most common genes and DNA. For this sample there are about 94,000 distinct CDR3 sequences; just under 95% appear just once. Clones ranked in the top ten supply approximately 0.3% of the sample. Sequenced sample: CD4+ T cells from PBMCs. Receptors originate from a human donor with Susac syndrome.

The chain is built from TRBV11-1 and TRBJ2-5; the match to TRBD2 covers 10 bases. CDR1 is SGHAT and CDR2 is FQDESV in the germline V gene (reference sequence). V lost 5 bases to trimming and J lost 0 bases; unmatched junction nucleotides: 6. CDR3 size: 16 residues. CDR3 sequence (DNA): TGTGCCAGCAGCCCAAGACTAGCGGGCTACCAAGAGACCCAGTACTTC. It yields the protein CASSPRLAGYQETQYF. The full variable domain, completed using reference TRBV11-1 and TRBJ2-5, is EAEVAQSPRYKITEKSQAVAFWCDPISGHATLYWYRQILGQGPELLVQFQDESVVDDSQLPKDRFSAERLKGVDSTLKIQPAELGDSAMYLCASSPRLAGYQETQYFGPGTRLLVL.

The V and J genes are TRBV20-1 and TRBJ2-3; 11 nucleotides match TRBD2. Germline lookup yields CDR1 DFQATT and CDR2 SNEGSKA (reference sequence). Trimming cost V 0 bases and J 2 bases; bases outside gene matches: 4. CDR3 length: 16 residues. CDR3 sequence reads: CSARESSGGPTDTQYF. For the CDR3, the DNA is TGCAGTGCTAGAGAATCTAGCGGGGGGCCCACAGATACGCAGTATTTT.

This chain uses TRBV12-5 with TRBJ2-3; 7 bases are a match to TRBD2. The J segment lost 2 bases and the V segment lost 6 bases, leaving 8 bases of the junction unmatched. Looked up from germline, CDR1 is LGHNT and CDR2 is FRNRAP. The CDR3 has 15 amino acids. This chain's CDR3 is CASGRSGEYTDTQYF. CDR3 bases: TGTGCTAGTGGCCGCAGCGGGGAATACACAGATACGCAGTATTTT.

V and J are TRBV2 and TRBJ1-1; TRBD1 might be the D (6 bases). Germline V gene lookup returns CDR1 SNHLY and CDR2 FYNNEI. The CDR3 is 13 residues long. Trimming removed 6 bases at V and 4 bases at J, with 12 bases between. CDR3 sequence (DNA): TGTGCCAGCAGGATAACAGGGCCCACTGAAGCTTTCTTT. Amino acid sequence: CASRITGPTEAFF.

In DNA, the CDR3 is TGTGCCAGCAGCTTGGTATCCGGAGGCTACACCTTC. Translation gives CASSLVSGGYTF. V gene TRBV5-6 combines with J gene TRBJ1-2; D ambiguous. Trimming shortened V by 0 bases and J by 8 bases, and 8 bases separated the two germline ends. CDR1 SGHDT and CDR2 YYEEEE come from the germline V gene. The CDR3 consists of 12 residues.

The chain links TRBV25-1 to TRBJ1-2; 7 bases are a match to TRBD1. The CDR3 has 12 amino acids. Germline V CDR1 and CDR2: MGHDK, SYGVNS. The junction had 0 bases not matched to a gene; V was cut back by 4 bases and J by 4 bases. DNA for the CDR3: TGTGCCAGCAGTGGGGACAGCTATGGCTACACCTTC. This codes for CASSGDSYGYTF.

This sequence joins TRBV30 and TRBJ1-6; D gene uncertain. The CDR3 runs to 15 residues. V dropped 1 base and J dropped 0 bases, with 7 bases sitting between them. The germline V gene encodes CDR1 GTSNPN and CDR2 SVGIG (reference sequence). CDR3 sequence: CAWSAAGSYNSPLHF. For the CDR3, the DNA is TGTGCCTGGAGTGCCGCAGGCTCCTATAATTCACCCCTCCACTTT.

The gene calls are TRBV9 and TRBJ2-3; no clear D gene. From germline, CDR1 is SGDLS and CDR2 YYNGEE. The CDR3 has 13 amino acids. Trimming removed 0 bases at V and 2 bases at J, with 4 bases between. CDR3 sequence: CASSVVPTDTQYF. CDR3 DNA sequence: TGTGCCAGCAGCGTAGTTCCCACAGATACGCAGTATTTT.

This rearrangement joins TRBV28 to TRBJ2-7, with D maybe TRBD1 (5 bases). The germline V and J ends were trimmed by 11 bases and 2 bases, with 16 bases remaining between them. The CDR3 is made up of 13 amino acids. Looked up from germline, CDR1 is MDHEN and CDR2 is SYDVKM. This CDR3 reads CACRPTATYEQYF. CDR3 DNA: TGTGCCTGTCGTCCGACAGCCACCTACGAGCAGTACTTC.